The 29 T cell receptor beta chains below were found in one sample sequenced in a study of cytomegalovirus exposure and HLA in healthy donors. 13 Jbeta primers and 60 Vbeta primers were used for the PCR. TCRdb's copy holds only in-frame clones and misses some; the assay was immunoSEQ multiplex PCR. This table holds about 92,000 clones, more than 75% found once. Sequencing was carried out using PBMCs. The receptors stem from a man aged 18 to 30 in good health and CMV-seronegative.

This clone appeared a few times. The chain combines TRBV10-1 with TRBJ1-1; 9 bases agree with TRBD1. CDR1 WNHNN and CDR2 SYGVQD come from the germline V gene (reference sequence). CDR3 length: 16 amino acids. V was clipped by 6 bases and J by 4 bases; unmatched bases: 12. CDR3 in DNA: TGCGCCAGCAGCTACAAAGCGGGACAGGGTCTCACTGAAGCTTTCTTT. This sequence encodes CASSYKAGQGLTEAFF.

This chain uses TRBV19 with TRBJ2-7; the match to TRBD1 covers 8 bases. CDR3 size: 15 residues. V trimming: 5 bases; J trimming: 3 bases; junction bases outside the gene matches: 9. Per the germline V gene, CDR1 is LNHDA and CDR2 is SQIVND (reference sequence). This CDR3 reads CASSPGGRSLYEQYF. Written as DNA, the CDR3 is TGTGCCAGTAGTCCAGGGGGCAGGTCCCTCTACGAGCAGTACTTC.

V usage is TRBV7-8 and J usage is TRBJ2-5; 7 bases line up with TRBD2. CDR3 length: 17 residues. Germline CDR1 reads SGHVS; CDR2 reads FQNEAQ. V lost 5 bases, J lost 2 bases, and 14 bases stayed unmatched. CDR3 amino acids: CASSPDLRLAIQETQYF. CDR3 DNA: TGTGCCAGCAGCCCAGATTTGAGACTAGCCATACAAGAGACCCAGTACTTC.

This clone was counted between two and nine times. The chain is built from TRBV12-5 and TRBJ2-1; tentatively, D is TRBD2 (5 bases). Germline CDR1 and CDR2: LGHNT and FRNRAP. V was pared by 2 bases and J by 3 bases, with 14 bases between. The CDR3 is made up of 16 amino acids. Here the CDR3 DNA reads TGTGCTAGTGGTTTGCCCCTTGTCGGGGTCTACAATGAGCAGTTCTTC. It translates to CASGLPLVGVYNEQFF.

CDR3 loop: CASSFLAGGAVVSDTQYF. Written as DNA, the CDR3 is TGCGCCAGCAGCTTCCTGGCTGGGGGCGCGGTTGTGAGCGATACGCAGTATTTT. The V and J genes are TRBV5-1 and TRBJ2-3, with D possibly being TRBD1 (6 bases). The germline V gene has CDR1 SGHRS and CDR2 YFSETQ. Trimming took off 2 bases at V and 6 bases at J, with 25 bases between the two ends. The CDR3 contains 18 residues.

V and J are TRBV4-2 and TRBJ1-2; unclear D gene. The V gene lost 0 bases and the J gene lost 2 bases, with 10 bases spanning the gap. Germline V gene sequence: CDR1 LGHNA, CDR2 YNFKEQ. The CDR3 is 15 residues long. This CDR3 is CASSQDSNVNYGYTF. The CDR3 bases are TGTGCCAGCAGCCAAGATAGTAACGTCAACTATGGCTACACCTTC.

The chain couples TRBV5-1 to TRBJ2-1, with 8 bases aligning to TRBD2. Germline V CDR1 and CDR2: SGHRS, YFSETQ. The ends lost 5 bases at V and 6 bases at J; junction bases unmatched: 7. The CDR3 has 14 residues. CDR3 in DNA: TGCGCCAGCAGGGATACTAGCGGATCCAATGAGCAGTTCTTC. This encodes CASRDTSGSNEQFF.

This sequence joins TRBV18 and TRBJ1-5; D might be TRBD1 (6 bases). Germline CDR1 is KGHSH and CDR2 is LQKENI. This CDR3 has 14 amino acids. V shed 6 bases and J shed 3 bases, with 12 bases lying between them. The CDR3 DNA reads as TGTGCCAGCTCGCCGGGACATAACAATCAGCCCCAGCATTTT. Translation: CASSPGHNNQPQHF.

This rearrangement joins TRBV30 to TRBJ2-1; D may be TRBD2 (5 bases). Trimming stripped 4 bases from V and 7 bases from J, with 17 bases between. The germline V gene encodes CDR1 GTSNPN and CDR2 SVGIG (reference sequence). The CDR3 loop spans 14 amino acids. The DNA of the CDR3 is TGTGCCTGGACCCCTGGCCTAGCATGGAATGAGCAGTTCTTC. Encoded protein: CAWTPGLAWNEQFF.

The chain recombines TRBV27 with TRBJ2-2, with 9 bases identical to TRBD1. Germline V gene sequence: CDR1 MNHEY, CDR2 SMNVEV (reference sequence). J lost 5 bases, V lost 6 bases, and 4 bases had no gene match. This CDR3 comprises 14 residues. CDR3 in amino acids: CASSNRGLTGELFF. CDR3 coding DNA: TGTGCCAGCAGCAACAGGGGGCTAACCGGGGAGCTGTTTTTT.

This clone was picked up a small number of times. The rearrangement links TRBV28 to TRBJ1-2; a possible D gene is TRBD1 (5 bases). Germline assignment: CDR1 MDHEN and CDR2 SYDVKM. The CDR3 extends over 17 amino acids. The germline V and J ends were trimmed by 3 bases and 1 base, with 18 bases remaining between them. CDR3 amino acids: CASSFNLGEGFNYGYTF. In DNA, the CDR3 is TGTGCCAGCAGTTTTAACTTGGGGGAGGGGTTTAACTATGGCTACACCTTC.

V and J are TRBV29-1 and TRBJ1-1, with 8 positions matching TRBD1. Germline-derived CDR1 and CDR2 are SQVTM and ANQGSEA. The CDR3 sequence is 17 residues long. Losses at the gene ends were 7 bases for V and 2 bases for J; bases not matched to a gene: 18. The CDR3 coding sequence is TGCAGCGCAATACCGTTGCAGGGGGCAATCAGTAACACTGAAGCTTTCTTT. It codes for CSAIPLQGAISNTEAFF.

The gene calls are TRBV29-1 and TRBJ1-5; 9 bases fit TRBD1. Germline CDR1 SQVTM, CDR2 ANQGSEA. Trimming removed 6 bases from V and 3 bases from J; junction bases left unmatched: 6. CDR3 length: 14 residues. The CDR3 DNA follows: TGCAGCGTACTGGACAGGGGAAACAATCAGCCCCAGCATTTT. It translates to CSVLDRGNNQPQHF.

This rearrangement joins TRBV4-1 to TRBJ1-2, with D maybe TRBD1 (5 bases). The germline gives CDR1 MGHRA, CDR2 YSYEKL. There are 15 residues in the CDR3. V lost 1 base and J lost 6, with 15 bases in between. CDR3 coding DNA: TGCGCCAGCAGCCAAGTTGCAGGGCGCGAACATGGCTACACCTTC. This sequence encodes CASSQVAGREHGYTF.

CDR3 in amino acids: CASRLGDTEAFF. The CDR3 DNA reads TGTGCCAGCAGGCTCGGGGATACTGAAGCTTTCTTT. The chain uses TRBV6-5 and TRBJ1-1; no clear D. Deletions cut 6 bases from V and 5 bases from J, with 10 bases between. There are 12 residues in the CDR3. Germline V gene lookup returns CDR1 MNHEY and CDR2 SVGAGI.

This clone was picked up a small number of times. This sequence joins TRBV4-1 and TRBJ2-7; TRBD1 agrees at 9 bases. This CDR3 has 15 residues. Germline CDR1 MGHRA, CDR2 YSYEKL. V lost 3 bases and J lost 6; bases outside the gene matches: 9. Written as DNA, the CDR3 is TGCGCCAGCAGCCATCCCGGGACAGGGATCGGCGAGCAGTACTTC. It is translated as CASSHPGTGIGEQYF.

In DNA, the CDR3 is TGTGCCAGCAGCTTTCCCCGGACAGGCGGAACCTACGAGCAGTACTTC. Amino acids: CASSFPRTGGTYEQYF. The chain links TRBV7-6 to TRBJ2-7; 7 bases are a match to TRBD1. The CDR3 spans 16 residues. The junction had 10 bases not matched to a gene; V was cut back by 3 bases and J by 2 bases. Germline CDR1 is SGHVS and CDR2 is FNYEAQ.

This clone was counted a few times. V gene TRBV7-8 combines with J gene TRBJ1-6; D unclear. The CDR3 spans 14 residues. Trimming removed 3 bases from V and 3 bases from J, with 6 bases in between. Germline lookup yields CDR1 SGHVS and CDR2 FQNEAQ. The CDR3 reads CASSFRDYNSPLHF. In DNA form, the CDR3 reads TGTGCCAGCAGCTTCCGGGACTATAATTCACCCCTCCACTTT.

The chain uses TRBV4-2 and TRBJ2-7, with 10 bases matching TRBD2. The CDR3 has 14 residues. Germline values: CDR1 LGHNA, CDR2 YNFKEQ. The V and J ends lost 0 bases and 9 bases, in that order; junction bases with no gene match: 5. The CDR3 sequence: CASSQEISGGLQYF. CDR3 sequence (DNA): TGTGCCAGCAGCCAAGAAATTAGCGGGGGGCTGCAGTACTTC.

V gene TRBV9 combines with J gene TRBJ1-5, with D maybe TRBD1 (5 bases). CDR3 length: 15 residues. The V end was cut by 0 bases, the J end by 2 bases, with 9 bases between. Germline loops: CDR1 SGDLS, CDR2 YYNGEE. This CDR3 is CASSVASRGNQPQHF. The CDR3 nucleotides read TGTGCCAGCAGCGTAGCTTCCAGGGGCAATCAGCCCCAGCATTTT.

The rearrangement links TRBV9 to TRBJ2-1; 8 bases fit TRBD2. The CDR3 covers 15 residues. The J segment lost 7 bases and the V segment lost 0 bases, leaving 6 bases of the junction unmatched. The germline gives CDR1 SGDLS, CDR2 YYNGEE. The CDR3 region is CASSVDSGVGNEQFF. Written as DNA, the CDR3 is TGTGCCAGCAGCGTAGATAGCGGGGTAGGGAATGAGCAGTTCTTC.

The CDR3 sequence is CASSYLAGGVNEQYF. The CDR3 bases are TGTGCCAGCAGTTACTTAGCGGGGGGGGTCAACGAGCAGTACTTC. V gene TRBV27 combines with J gene TRBJ2-7; 11 bases line up with TRBD2. The germline gives CDR1 MNHEY, CDR2 SMNVEV (reference sequence). Losses at the gene ends were 4 bases for V and 5 bases for J; bases not matched to a gene: 7. CDR3 length: 15 residues.

This sequence joins TRBV6-7 and TRBJ1-5; D unresolved. TRBV6-7 is sorted into the ORF group, with uncertain function. With 2 bases removed from V and 7 bases from J, the gap between germline ends came to 6 bases. The CDR3 extends over 12 amino acids. CDR3 region: CASSYRVQPQHF. CDR3 sequence (DNA): TGTGCCAGCAGTTACCGGGTGCAGCCCCAGCATTTT.

The CDR3 spells CASSVDRGNYEQYF. The CDR3, as DNA: TGTGCCAGCAGTGTGGACAGGGGGAACTACGAGCAGTACTTC. The chain recombines TRBV2 with TRBJ2-5; TRBD1 matches at 10 bases. The end of the DNA is better explained by TRBJ2-7, so the J call may be wrong. Germline loops: CDR1 SNHLY, CDR2 FYNNEI. The CDR3 has 14 residues.

This clone has a single count. One end of the junction varies from germline; a read error may be responsible. V usage is TRBV11-2 and J usage is TRBJ2-5; 13 nucleotides line up with TRBD2. The DNA matches TRBJ2-7 better at its end, which makes the J call doubtful. This CDR3 is 17 amino acids long. Germline V gene sequence: CDR1 SGHAT, CDR2 FQNNGV. CDR3 in DNA: TGTGCCAGCAGGTTAGCCCCGGGACTAGCGGGGAAGCACGAGCAGTACTTC. Protein product: CASRLAPGLAGKHEQYF.

This chain uses TRBV7-2 with TRBJ2-7, with TRBD2 matching 11 bases. There are 17 residues in the CDR3. J lost 2 bases, V lost 4 bases, and 10 bases had no gene match. Looked up from germline, CDR1 is SGHTA and CDR2 is FQGNSA. CDR3 in DNA: TGTGCCAGCAGCTGGGTGGAGACTAGCGGGGACCCCTACGAGCAGTACTTC. This gives the protein CASSWVETSGDPYEQYF.

The chain recombines TRBV6-5 with TRBJ2-1; 12 nucleotides agree with TRBD2. Germline CDR1 reads MNHEY; CDR2 reads SVGAGI. J gave up 7 bases and V 4 bases, and 2 bases lay outside the gene matches. There are 14 residues in the CDR3. In nucleotides, the CDR3 is TGTGCCAGCAGTTCGGGGACTAGCGGGAATGAGCAGTTCTTC. The encoded protein is CASSSGTSGNEQFF.

This clone came up a few times. The V gene is TRBV5-1, the J gene TRBJ2-5; TRBD1 aligns across 11 bases. The CDR3 is 17 residues long. Germline-derived CDR1 and CDR2 are SGHRS and YFSETQ. Trimming at V came to 1 base and at J to 11 bases, leaving 16 bases not matched to a gene. CDR3 coding DNA: TGCGCCAGCAGCTTGTTTGGTCCGGGACAGGGGGAAGGGGGGCAGTACTTC. The encoded protein is CASSLFGPGQGEGGQYF.

The chain combines TRBV6-5 with TRBJ1-2; D unresolved. Trimming removed 5 bases from V and 8 bases from J, with 9 bases in between. The CDR3 length is 11 residues. The germline V gene encodes CDR1 MNHEY and CDR2 SVGAGI. CDR3 bases: TGTGCCAGCAGTCCAGGATACGGCTACACCTTC. As protein: CASSPGYGYTF.